These 16 T cell receptor beta chains came from one sample sequenced in a study of T cell responses to AZD1222 COVID-19 vaccine. Data came from immunoSEQ multiplex PCR; TCRdb stores just in-frame clones and leaves some out. Here the sample spans about 130,000 clones, roughly 91% being singletons. The specimen comprised peripheral blood, sampled 28 days after the second AZD1222 dose. These TCRs come from an adult who received the AZD1222 COVID-19 vaccine.

The V gene is TRBV29-1, the J gene TRBJ1-4, with D possibly TRBD1 on 5 matching bases. Germline-derived CDR1 and CDR2 are SQVTM and ANQGSEA. This CDR3 is built from 13 residues. Trimming cost V 3 bases and J 8 bases, with 13 bases left between them. CDR3 coding DNA: TGCAGCGTTGAGGGTAGGGGCGGCGAAAAACTGTTTTTT. As protein: CSVEGRGGEKLFF.

This clone was recorded only once. V is TRBV5-5 and J is TRBJ2-2; no firm D call. V was clipped by 4 bases and J by 4 bases, with 5 bases between them. Germline CDR1 is SGHKS and CDR2 is YYEKEE (reference sequence). CDR3 length: 12 amino acids. For the CDR3, the DNA is TGTGCCAGCAGCAGGAGCACCGGGGAGCTGTTTTTT. This codes for CASSRSTGELFF.

This clone appeared once. The V call is TRBV6-5, the J call TRBJ1-4, with a possible D match to TRBD1 (6 bases). The ends were cut back, 2 bases at V and 7 bases at J, with 11 bases in the middle. Germline loops: CDR1 MNHEY, CDR2 SVGAGI. The CDR3 runs to 14 residues. The CDR3 nucleotides read TGTGCCAGCAGTTACAGGGGGGGCTTTGAAAAACTGTTTTTT. Encoded protein: CASSYRGGFEKLFF.

The chain is built from TRBV29-1 and TRBJ1-1; D is perhaps TRBD1 (6 bases). Deletions cut 7 bases from V and 4 bases from J, with 13 bases between. CDR3 length: 12 amino acids. Germline V CDR1 and CDR2: SQVTM, ANQGSEA. The CDR3 DNA sequence: TGCAGCGACCAGACAGGACCCACTGAAGCTTTCTTT. It translates to CSDQTGPTEAFF.

The CDR3 DNA sequence: TGTGCCAGCAGCCCATACACCGGGGAGCTGTTTTTT. This sequence encodes CASSPYTGELFF. The chain couples TRBV7-3 to TRBJ2-2; no firm D call. V was clipped by 5 bases and J by 3 bases, with 4 bases between them. The CDR3 is 12 amino acids. Germline CDR1 and CDR2: SGHTA and FQGTGA.

The genes are TRBV15 and TRBJ1-1; no reliable D call. Per the germline V gene, CDR1 is LNHNV and CDR2 is YYDKDF (reference sequence). The CDR3 has 13 residues. V shed 1 base and J shed 11 bases, with 14 bases lying between them. Here the CDR3 reads CATSRVDRRQAFF. The CDR3 nucleotides read TGTGCCACCAGCAGAGTTGATCGTCGGCAGGCTTTCTTT.

V and J are TRBV2 and TRBJ2-7; possibly TRBD1 for D (5 bases). Germline V gene data show CDR1 as SNHLY and CDR2 as FYNNEI. This CDR3 is built from 15 residues. Trimming shortened V by 2 bases and J by 3 bases, and 14 bases separated the two germline ends. CDR3 sequence: CASSEIRGPNYEQYF. In nucleotides, the CDR3 is TGTGCCAGCAGTGAAATAAGGGGCCCTAACTACGAGCAGTACTTC.

This chain links TRBV10-3 with TRBJ1-1; D ambiguous. V lost 0 bases and J 1 base, leaving 15 bases between the germline ends. The CDR3 is 17 residues long. CDR1 is ENHRY, CDR2 SYGVKD, per germline. The CDR3 reads CAISESKRREPNTEAFF. The CDR3 coding sequence is TGTGCCATCAGTGAGTCGAAAAGAAGAGAACCGAACACTGAAGCTTTCTTT.

This clone appeared a single time. The chain employs TRBV28 and TRBJ2-3; D may be TRBD2 (6 bases). The V gene lost 4 bases and the J gene lost 4 bases, with 24 bases spanning the gap. This CDR3 is built from 18 residues. Germline values: CDR1 MDHEN, CDR2 SYDVKM. Here the CDR3 DNA reads TGTGCCAGCAGTTCGTTTAGGACTATTTCGCTTTCGGCAGATACGCAGTATTTT. Its translation: CASSSFRTISLSADTQYF.

The chain carries TRBV6-1 and TRBJ1-4; D uncertain. The CDR3 loop spans 15 amino acids. Germline assignment: CDR1 MNHNS and CDR2 SASEGT. V gave up 2 bases and J gave up 3 bases, with 10 bases separating them. In DNA, the CDR3 is TGTGCCAGCAGTGAAACAGCGTCTTCTAATGAAAAACTGTTTTTT. This gives the protein CASSETASSNEKLFF.

CDR3 coding DNA: TGTGCCAGCACCCGGACGGAGATTCTAGGCTACACCTTC. As protein: CASTRTEILGYTF. This rearrangement joins TRBV28 to TRBJ1-2; D remains ambiguous. The CDR3 spans 13 residues. Germline V CDR1 and CDR2: MDHEN, SYDVKM. Trimming shortened V by 7 bases and J by 8 bases, and 17 bases separated the two germline ends.

This rearrangement joins TRBV5-1 to TRBJ2-2; the match to TRBD1 covers 7 bases. Germline trimming cut 3 bases from V and 5 bases from J; bases unmatched to any gene: 4. This CDR3 has 14 residues. Germline CDR1 and CDR2: SGHRS and YFSETQ. The CDR3 loop reads CASSYTGETGELFF. The CDR3 DNA is TGCGCCAGCAGCTACACAGGGGAAACCGGGGAGCTGTTTTTT.

This clone was picked up a small number of times. This sequence joins TRBV28 and TRBJ1-6, with D possibly being TRBD1 (5 bases). The length of the CDR3 is 14 residues. The V gene's germline CDR1 is MDHEN and CDR2 SYDVKM. V was clipped by 6 bases and J by 11 bases, with 17 bases between them. Here the CDR3 reads CASSYTGFRAPLHF. CDR3 bases: TGTGCCAGCAGCTACACAGGATTTAGGGCACCCCTCCACTTT.

The V and J genes are TRBV19 and TRBJ1-1, with 9 bases identical to TRBD1. Trimming cost V 7 bases and J 1 base; bases outside gene matches: 1. CDR1 and CDR2 from the germline V gene are LNHDA and SQIVND (reference sequence). The CDR3 is 13 residues long. Here the CDR3 DNA reads TGTGCCAGTATGGGACAGGGGAACACTGAAGCTTTCTTT. Translated: CASMGQGNTEAFF.

The chain uses TRBV4-1 and TRBJ2-3, with D maybe TRBD1 (6 bases). V dropped 3 bases and J dropped 11 bases, with 15 bases sitting between them. The CDR3 runs 13 residues. Germline CDR1 MGHRA, CDR2 YSYEKL. CDR3 sequence (DNA): TGCGCCAGCAGCCAGAAGGCAGGGGTCGGGCAGTATTTT. Translating it yields CASSQKAGVGQYF.

CDR3 sequence reads: CASSYGGQGSTEAFF. CDR3 sequence (DNA): TGTGCCAGCAGTTACGGCGGACAGGGGAGCACTGAAGCTTTCTTT. J is TRBJ1-1 and V is TRBV6-5; 9 bases line up with TRBD1. The CDR3 loop spans 15 amino acids. Germline-derived CDR1 and CDR2 are MNHEY and SVGAGI. The junction had 5 bases not matched to a gene; V was cut back by 2 bases and J by 4 bases.